This is a list of T cell receptor beta chains from one sample in a study of T cell responses to AZD1222 COVID-19 vaccine. Profiling relied on immunoSEQ multiplex PCR, and the TCRdb table lists in-frame clones only, not all of them. Of over 110,000 clones listed, approximately 92% are singletons. Material: peripheral blood, obtained on day 0 of AZD1222 vaccination. These receptors were taken from an adult in good health. CDR3s include the opening cysteine and the closing phenylalanine or tryptophan. D genes are given only for firm matches. Clone size is not always given. Where it is, it says once, few, many or a class for expanded clones.

clone_size	v_call	d_call	j_call	cdr3_nt	cdr3_aa
NA	TRBV28	NA	TRBJ1-1	TGTGCCAGCAGTTTAATTGGGGCAGCCGAAAACACTGAAGCTTTCTTT	CASSLIGAAENTEAFF
NA	TRBV4-1	NA	TRBJ1-2	TGCGCCAGCAGCCCTCGGGGGGGCGACAGCTATGGCTACACCTTC	CASSPRGGDSYGYTF
NA	TRBV5-6	NA	TRBJ1-2	TGTGCCAGCAGCTTACCGCGGGGTACTGGCTACACCTTC	CASSLPRGTGYTF
NA	TRBV4-3	TRBD2	TRBJ2-2	TGCGCCAGCAGCCAAGATTTGCGGGAGACCGTGGGGGAGCTGTTTTTT	CASSQDLRETVGELFF
NA	TRBV6-5	TRBD2	TRBJ2-7	TGTGCCAGCAAAACTAGCGGATTATACGAGCAGTACTTC	CASKTSGLYEQYF
NA	TRBV5-4	TRBD1	TRBJ1-1	TGTGCCAGCAGCCCTGAACCGATAGGGACAGCGAACACTGAAGCTTTCTTT	CASSPEPIGTANTEAFF
NA	TRBV24-1	TRBD2	TRBJ2-3	TGTGCCACCAGTGAACCCCGATTAGCGGGAGTTAGCACAGATACGCAGTATTTT	CATSEPRLAGVSTDTQYF
NA	TRBV18	NA	TRBJ1-2	TGTGCCAGCTCACCAGGCAGGGAGGATGGCTACACCTTC	CASSPGREDGYTF
NA	TRBV30	TRBD2	TRBJ2-2	TGTGCCGGACTAGCGGCCCACACCGGGGAGCTGTTTTTT	CAGLAAHTGELFF
once	TRBV25-1	NA	TRBJ1-5	TGTGCCAGCAGTGAAGGGGGGCAGCCCCAGCATTTT	CASSEGGQPQHF
NA	TRBV11-3	NA	TRBJ2-3	TGTGCCAGCAGCTCCTCCACAGGCAATGCAGATACGCAGTATTTT	CASSSSTGNADTQYF
NA	TRBV11-3	NA	TRBJ2-5	TGTGCCAGCAGCTTAGGTGGAGGGGAGACCCAGTACTTC	CASSLGGGETQYF
NA	TRBV9	TRBD1	TRBJ1-2	TGTGCCAGCAGCGTAGAGGGGACAGCCGATTTAACCTTC	CASSVEGTADLTF
NA	TRBV9	NA	TRBJ2-5	TGTGCCAGCAGCGTAGTTAGTCTAGAAGAGACCCAGTACTTC	CASSVVSLEETQYF
NA	TRBV2	NA	TRBJ1-5	TGTGCCAGCAGTATGGACGGAAAACCAGATCAGCCCCAGCATTTT	CASSMDGKPDQPQHF
NA	TRBV6-5	NA	TRBJ1-4	TGTGCCAGCAGTTATGGGGTTTGGGAAAAACTGTTTTTT	CASSYGVWEKLFF
few	TRBV5-1	NA	TRBJ2-1	TGCGCCAGCAGCTTGGCCACCACCAAGAGATACAATGAGCAGTTCTTC	CASSLATTKRYNEQFF
NA	TRBV19	NA	TRBJ2-4	TGTGCCAGTAGTGAGGGGGGGGTCGCCAAAAACATTCAGTACTTC	CASSEGGVAKNIQYF
NA	TRBV4-1	TRBD2	TRBJ2-7	TGCGCCAGCAGCCAAGTCCCTCCCTCCGGGGGGGTAGCGGGAGGGCCACGGGAGCAGTACTTC	CASSQVPPSGGVAGGPREQYF
NA	TRBV4-2	NA	TRBJ1-2	TGTGCCAGCAGCCGAGAGCAGGAAGGAGGCTACACCTTC	CASSREQEGGYTF